Listed here are 27 T cell receptor beta chains from one sample, sequenced in a study of T-cell reconstitution after alpha-beta-depleted transplantation in children (dated by TCRdb to 2016 to 2017). Libraries came from PCR. The run used an Illumina HiSeq 2500. Molecular barcoding was employed in the preparation of TCR libraries, with unique molecular identifiers being used to normalize TCRbeta repertoire quantification. TCRdb handled the public reads itself, with Q25 trimming in fastp and clone calling in MiXCR, and kept productive beta chains. Each entry is one CDR3 protein sequence, shown with its most common DNA and genes. This sample has over 550,000 distinct CDR3 sequences in its table, and about 10% of those were observed once. The ten most abundant clones make up less than 5% of the sample. This specimen was PBMCs from the stem cell graft donor, taken from the stem cell graft. Receptors were obtained from a human donor who donated a stem cell graft to a child with acute myeloid leukemia.

The sample holds a few counts of this clonotype. The CDR3 sequence is CASSPRVGDDEQYF. In DNA form, the CDR3 reads TGTGCCAGCTCACCACGGGTAGGGGATGACGAGCAGTACTTC. The V gene is TRBV18, the J gene TRBJ2-7, with D perhaps matching TRBD1 (5 bases). This CDR3 is 14 amino acids long. Per germline, CDR1 KGHSH and CDR2 LQKENI. V lost 1 base and J lost 5, with 12 bases in between. Complete variable domain (other parts from reference TRBV18 and TRBJ2-7): NAGVMQNPRHLVRRRGQEARLRCSPMKGHSHVYWYRQLPEEGLKFMVYLQKENIIDESGMPKERFSAEFPKEGPSILRIQQVVRGDSAAYFCASSPRVGDDEQYFGPGTRLTVT.

This clonotype was recorded a few times. The chain joins TRBV12-3 or TRBV12-4 to TRBJ2-7; TRBD1 might be the D (6 bases). Trimming left V 3 bases short and J 3 bases short, with 9 bases between. The CDR3 is 13 residues long. The CDR3 spells CASSFGRGYEQYF. The CDR3 nucleotides read TGTGCCAGCAGTTTCGGCAGGGGCTACGAGCAGTACTTC.

The V call is TRBV19, the J call TRBJ2-2; D unresolved. The ends were cut back, 3 bases at V and 0 bases at J, with 11 bases in the middle. Germline CDR1 LNHDA, CDR2 SQIVND (reference sequence). There are 16 residues in the CDR3. CDR3: CASSILLGANTGELFF. Here the CDR3 DNA reads TGTGCCAGTAGTATTCTTCTTGGGGCGAACACCGGGGAGCTGTTTTTT.

The chain carries TRBV5-5 and TRBJ2-6; D not resolved. V shed 0 bases and J shed 0 bases, with 13 bases lying between them. The CDR3 is made up of 18 amino acids. Germline CDR1 and CDR2: SGHKS and YYEKEE (reference sequence). CDR3 residues: CASSLASSLLSGANVLTF. The CDR3 nucleotides are TGTGCCAGCAGCTTGGCGAGCTCGCTTCTCTCTGGGGCCAACGTCCTGACTTTC.

This rearrangement joins TRBV2 to TRBJ2-2; possibly TRBD1 or TRBD2 for D (5 bases each). This CDR3 has 14 residues. Germline V lookup: CDR1 SNHLY, CDR2 FYNNEI. V was trimmed by 10 bases and J by 4 bases, leaving 16 bases between them. The DNA of the CDR3 is TGTGCCACCCCTACCGACGGGGCCACCGGGGAGCTGTTTTTT. Its translation: CATPTDGATGELFF.

This clonotype was recorded at least ten times. The rearrangement joins TRBV11-2 to TRBJ1-1; possibly TRBD1 for D (6 bases). CDR3 length: 14 amino acids. Germline V gene lookup returns CDR1 SGHAT and CDR2 FQNNGV. Trimming took off 6 bases at V and 4 bases at J, with 15 bases between the two ends. Here the CDR3 reads CASRRDTEGTEAFF. In DNA, the CDR3 is TGTGCCAGCAGACGGGACACCGAGGGCACTGAAGCTTTCTTT.

The rearrangement links TRBV6-1 to TRBJ2-1; 7 bases match TRBD1. Germline-derived CDR1 and CDR2 are MNHNS and SASEGT. The J segment lost 5 bases and the V segment lost 10 bases, leaving 8 bases of the junction unmatched. The CDR3 consists of 13 residues. Here the CDR3 reads CATTGQADNEQFF. Here the CDR3 DNA reads TGTGCCACCACTGGACAGGCGGACAATGAGCAGTTCTTC.

This clonotype has only a few counts. V and J are TRBV18 and TRBJ1-3, with 7 nucleotides matching TRBD1. The ends lost 0 bases at V and 4 bases at J; junction bases unmatched: 9. The CDR3 has 17 residues. Germline V gene data show CDR1 as KGHSH and CDR2 as LQKENI. In DNA form, the CDR3 reads TGTGCCAGCTCACCACCTTATAGGGGGCGCGGAGGAAACACCATATATTTT. Its protein product is CASSPPYRGRGGNTIYF.

This chain links TRBV9 with TRBJ1-3; D not resolved. Germline-derived CDR1 and CDR2 are SGDLS and YYNGEE. The CDR3 consists of 16 residues. The V end lost 3 bases, the J end lost 0 bases, and 13 bases lay between the germline ends. As DNA, the CDR3 is TGTGCCAGCAGCGGCGCGAACGCCATCTCTGGAAACACCATATATTTT. Translation: CASSGANAISGNTIYF.

This clonotype was picked up a small number of times. V usage is TRBV3-1 and J usage is TRBJ2-3; D is ambiguous. Germline CDR1 and CDR2: LGHDT and YNNKEL (reference sequence). Trimming left V 4 bases short and J 2 bases short, with 16 bases between. The CDR3 extends over 16 amino acids. The CDR3 protein is CASSLEGNDPTDTQYF. The CDR3 DNA is TGTGCCAGCAGCCTAGAAGGGAACGATCCCACAGATACGCAGTATTTT.

This clonotype has a count of ten or more. This chain uses TRBV11-1 with TRBJ1-1; unclear D gene. The CDR3 is 15 amino acids. V lost 5 bases, J lost 1 base, and 14 bases lay in between. Germline CDR1 is SGHAT and CDR2 is FQDESV (reference sequence). The CDR3 spells CASSPWIGRNTEAFF. CDR3 DNA sequence: TGTGCCAGCAGCCCGTGGATTGGACGGAACACTGAAGCTTTCTTT. The full variable domain, rest sourced from reference TRBV11-1 and TRBJ1-1, is EAEVAQSPRYKITEKSQAVAFWCDPISGHATLYWYRQILGQGPELLVQFQDESVVDDSQLPKDRFSAERLKGVDSTLKIQPAELGDSAMYLCASSPWIGRNTEAFFGQGTRLTVV.

Only a few counts were recorded for this clonotype. Here the CDR3 DNA reads TGTGCCAGCAGCCAAGAAGCGGGACGGGCGGGCTACACCTTC. Translated, it gives CASSQEAGRAGYTF. The chain links TRBV4-2 to TRBJ1-2, with D tentatively TRBD1 (5 bases). This CDR3 region has 14 residues. Germline V CDR1 and CDR2: LGHNA, YNFKEQ. Trimming removed 0 bases from V and 8 bases from J, with 13 bases in between.

The chain links TRBV20-1 to TRBJ1-2; no clear D. The V and J ends lost 3 bases and 6 bases respectively, with 8 bases between them. The V gene's germline CDR1 is DFQATT and CDR2 SNEGSKA (reference sequence). This CDR3 has 11 amino acids. In nucleotides, the CDR3 is TGCAGTGCTAGCTTGGACCATGGCTACACCTTC. Protein product: CSASLDHGYTF.

This clonotype was found a few times. The rearrangement links TRBV12-3 or TRBV12-4 to TRBJ2-7; D gene uncertain. The CDR3 consists of 14 residues. Trimming left V 10 bases short and J 0 bases short, with 16 bases between. The CDR3 is CANNDLDLSYEQYF. For the CDR3, the DNA is TGTGCCAACAACGACTTAGATCTCTCCTACGAGCAGTACTTC.

The chain combines TRBV13 with TRBJ1-1; weak D call: TRBD1 (5 bases). Trimming took 2 bases from V and 3 from J, leaving 10 bases between them. Germline assignment: CDR1 PRHDT and CDR2 FYEKMQ (reference sequence). This CDR3 is 14 amino acids long. For the CDR3, the DNA is TGTGCCAGCAGCTTAAGAGGGGTAGACACTGAAGCTTTCTTT. It codes for CASSLRGVDTEAFF.

This clonotype was counted ten times or more. V and J are TRBV20-1 and TRBJ2-3, with 11 bases lining up with TRBD2. V trimming: 0 bases; J trimming: 2 bases; junction bases outside the gene matches: 7. CDR1 DFQATT and CDR2 SNEGSKA come from the germline V gene (reference sequence). The CDR3 totals 17 residues. The CDR3 DNA reads TGCAGTGCTAGAGATCCCCTAGCGGGAGGTTTCACAGATACGCAGTATTTT. Its translation: CSARDPLAGGFTDTQYF.

This clonotype was seen repeatedly, ten times or more. The genes are TRBV4-3 and TRBJ2-7; 13 bases map to TRBD2. The V gene's germline CDR1 is LGHNA and CDR2 YSLEER. There are 15 residues in the CDR3. Unmatched junction bases numbered 1, after V lost 1 base and J lost 4 bases. Written as DNA, the CDR3 is TGCGCCAGCAGCCAAGTACTAGCGGGAGGGTACGAGCAGTACTTC. Translating gives CASSQVLAGGYEQYF.

This clonotype was counted at least ten times. This chain links TRBV12-3 or TRBV12-4 with TRBJ2-7; D is ambiguous. Trimming cost V 6 bases and J 0 bases, with 15 bases left between them. This CDR3 has 15 residues. For the CDR3, the DNA is TGTGCCAGCAGATCTCAAACGACGAGCTCCTACGAGCAGTACTTC. It encodes CASRSQTTSSYEQYF.

A few counts support this clonotype. This sequence joins TRBV19 and TRBJ2-6; the D gene is possibly TRBD1 (6 bases). CDR1 and CDR2 (germline): LNHDA, SQIVND (reference sequence). The CDR3 runs to 16 residues. V lost 6 bases and J lost 0, with 12 bases in between. The CDR3 DNA is TGTGCCAGTAGGGACCGAGGGGGCTCTGGGGCCAACGTCCTGACTTTC. As protein: CASRDRGGSGANVLTF.

This clonotype was detected only a few times. The DNA for the CDR3 is TGTGCCAGCAGCGCCGGGACTAGCGTATCCTACAATGAGCAGTTCTTC. As protein: CASSAGTSVSYNEQFF. V and J are TRBV7-9 and TRBJ2-1; 10 bases fit TRBD2. Trimming took 5 bases from V and 1 from J; bases not matched to a gene: 5. This CDR3 has 16 residues. Germline CDR1 reads SEHNR; CDR2 reads FQNEAQ (reference sequence).

This clonotype showed up just a few times. V gene TRBV20-1 combines with J gene TRBJ2-3; D is unresolved. Germline assignment: CDR1 DFQATT and CDR2 SNEGSKA (reference sequence). CDR3 length: 15 residues. V gave up 0 bases and J gave up 6 bases, with 16 bases separating them. The DNA of the CDR3 is TGCAGTGCTAGAGATTTGACACCGGGCAGGGATACGCAGTATTTT. Its protein is CSARDLTPGRDTQYF.

This clonotype was recorded at least ten times. V gene TRBV5-1 combines with J gene TRBJ1-5; TRBD1 agrees at 10 bases. CDR1 SGHRS and CDR2 YFSETQ come from the germline V gene. V lost 4 bases and J lost 2; bases outside the gene matches: 3. The CDR3 consists of 15 residues. CDR3 residues: CASSPGTGGNQPQHF. For the CDR3, the DNA is TGCGCCAGCAGCCCAGGGACAGGGGGCAATCAGCCCCAGCATTTT.

The rearrangement links TRBV6-1 to TRBJ2-7; TRBD1 aligns across 9 bases. V shed 6 bases, J shed 5 bases, and the junction held 8 bases outside the gene matches. The CDR3 extends over 14 amino acids. Germline CDR1 and CDR2: MNHNS and SASEGT. In nucleotides, the CDR3 is TGTGCCAGCAGCCCCGGGACAGGGTCCAACGAGCAGTACTTC. This translates into CASSPGTGSNEQYF.

This clonotype was recorded a few times. This chain uses TRBV20-1 with TRBJ2-3; TRBD2 agrees at 10 bases. This CDR3 has 14 amino acids. The trim removed 6 bases at V and 6 bases at J, leaving 9 bases unmatched. Germline values: CDR1 DFQATT, CDR2 SNEGSKA (reference sequence). The CDR3 spells CSAQTSGPGDTQYF. The CDR3, as DNA: TGCAGTGCCCAGACTAGCGGGCCTGGGGATACGCAGTATTTT.

This clonotype was observed a handful of times. The chain uses TRBV4-1 and TRBJ2-1; no clear D. Germline V gives CDR1 MGHRA, CDR2 YSYEKL. The V end lost 4 bases, the J end lost 9 bases, and 10 bases lay between the germline ends. CDR3 size: 12 residues. The CDR3 bases are TGCGCCAGCAGCCTACCGGCCCCTGAGCAGTTCTTC. It specifies CASSLPAPEQFF.

This clonotype showed up many times. V usage is TRBV29-1 and J usage is TRBJ2-5; tentatively, D is TRBD2 (5 bases). V lost 4 bases, J lost 5 bases, and 5 bases lay in between. CDR3 length equals 10 residues. Germline V gene data show CDR1 as SQVTM and CDR2 as ANQGSEA. Written as DNA, the CDR3 is TGCAGCGTTGGGAGGGAGACCCAGTACTTC. It specifies CSVGRETQYF.

The V call is TRBV5-1, the J call TRBJ2-3; TRBD1 agrees at 7 bases. Germline values: CDR1 SGHRS, CDR2 YFSETQ. The V gene end was trimmed by 0 bases and the J gene end by 0 bases; junction bases not matched to a gene: 1. The CDR3 loop spans 15 amino acids. CDR3 nucleotides: TGCGCCAGCAGCTTGGAGGGACAGAGCACAGATACGCAGTATTTT. Translating gives CASSLEGQSTDTQYF.